These 10 T cell receptor beta chains share one sample of origin, sequenced in a study of CD8+ T cells in alopecia areata. The sequencing template was cDNA reverse transcribed from extracted RNA. Here immunoSEQ multiplex PCR was the method, and the copy in TCRdb shows in-frame clones only, minus some. The sample records some 130,000 clones, 58% being singletons. The sequencing here drew on CD4+ T cells sorted from blood, taken at week 0. The receptors shown here come from a human donor with alopecia areata.

This clone was observed a few times. This chain links TRBV27 with TRBJ1-6, with D unclear. V lost 3 bases and J lost 7, with 10 bases in between. CDR1 and CDR2 from the germline V gene are MNHEY and SMNVEV (reference sequence). The CDR3 has 14 amino acids. Here the CDR3 reads CASSFLGPNSPLHF. In DNA, the CDR3 is TGTGCCAGCAGTTTCCTTGGACCCAATTCACCCCTCCACTTT.

J is TRBJ2-1 and V is TRBV9, with D possibly matching TRBD1 (5 bases). In germline, CDR1 is SGDLS, CDR2 YYNGEE. V gave up 0 bases and J gave up 9 bases, with 13 bases separating them. This CDR3 has 14 residues. The CDR3 spells CASSVVGLEGEQFF. The CDR3 DNA reads TGTGCCAGCAGCGTAGTGGGGCTAGAAGGTGAGCAGTTCTTC. The whole variable domain, filled in from reference TRBV9 and TRBJ2-1, reads DSGVTQTPKHLITATGQRVTLRCSPRSGDLSVYWYQQSLDQGLQFLIQYYNGEERAKGNILERFSAQQFPDLHSELNLSSLELGDSALYFCASSVVGLEGEQFFGPGTRLTVL.

On this clone itself: The same CDR3 is also encoded by other DNA sequences in this sample. The chain recombines TRBV30 with TRBJ1-5; D remains unclear. Between the trimmed V and J ends, which lost 0 bases and 4 bases, there was a span of 7 bases. Germline CDR1 GTSNPN, CDR2 SVGIG (reference sequence). The CDR3 contains 13 residues. In nucleotides, the CDR3 is TGTGCCTGGAGTGTTGGAGGGAATCAGCCCCAGCATTTT. The encoded protein is CAWSVGGNQPQHF.

The chain uses TRBV30 and TRBJ1-5; 11 bases are shared with TRBD1. Germline V gene data show CDR1 as GTSNPN and CDR2 as SVGIG (reference sequence). The V gene end was trimmed by 5 bases and the J gene end by 2 bases; junction bases not matched to a gene: 2. CDR3 length equals 14 residues. In DNA, the CDR3 is TGTGCCTGGGGGGGACAGGGGGGCAATCAGCCCCAGCATTTT. Its protein product is CAWGGQGGNQPQHF.

The V gene is TRBV5-1, the J gene TRBJ2-3; the match to TRBD2 covers 8 bases. The V segment lost 0 bases and the J segment 3 bases; nucleotides outside the gene matches: 3. Per germline, CDR1 SGHRS and CDR2 YFSETQ. The CDR3 loop spans 15 amino acids. The CDR3 loop reads CASSLAGGPTDTQYF. The CDR3 region has the DNA TGCGCCAGCAGCTTGGCGGGGGGGCCAACAGATACGCAGTATTTT.

The gene calls are TRBV20-1 and TRBJ1-1, with a tentative D call TRBD1 (5 bases). The CDR3 has 11 residues. V shed 5 bases and J shed 9 bases, with 13 bases lying between them. Germline CDR1 and CDR2: DFQATT and SNEGSKA (reference sequence). CDR3 residues: CSALGDSKAFF. In DNA form, the CDR3 reads TGCAGTGCTCTTGGAGACAGTAAAGCTTTCTTT.

The rearrangement links TRBV29-1 to TRBJ1-2; D might be TRBD1 (5 bases). V was trimmed by 6 bases and J by 6 bases, leaving 11 bases between them. The CDR3 is 11 amino acids. The germline gives CDR1 SQVTM, CDR2 ANQGSEA. This CDR3 is CSVAVGDGYTF. In DNA form, the CDR3 reads TGCAGCGTCGCGGTAGGGGATGGCTACACCTTC.

This chain connects TRBV29-1 to TRBJ2-3, with D unresolved. V lost 1 base and J lost 1, with 9 bases in between. The CDR3 covers 14 residues. In germline, CDR1 is SQVTM, CDR2 ANQGSEA. This CDR3 reads CSVEVPPGTDTQYF. The CDR3 DNA sequence: TGCAGCGTTGAAGTTCCACCTGGCACAGATACGCAGTATTTT.

The V call is TRBV7-2, the J call TRBJ2-3, with D possibly being TRBD1 or TRBD2 (5 bases each). Trimming took off 3 bases at V and 2 bases at J, with 12 bases between the two ends. Germline lookup yields CDR1 SGHTA and CDR2 FQGNSA. This CDR3 contains 15 residues. This CDR3 is CASSFLGGTTDTQYF. DNA for the CDR3: TGTGCCAGCAGCTTTCTTGGGGGAACCACAGATACGCAGTATTTT.

A few counts support this clone. This chain connects TRBV5-1 to TRBJ2-6, with unresolved D. The length of the CDR3 is 14 residues. CDR1 is SGHRS, CDR2 YFSETQ, per germline. Trimming took off 4 bases at V and 1 base at J, with 6 bases between the two ends. Here the CDR3 DNA reads TGCGCCAGCAGCCCGAGTTCTGGGGCCAACGTCCTGACTTTC. It yields the protein CASSPSSGANVLTF.